These 18 T cell receptor beta chains came from one sample sequenced in a study of blood T cells in healthy people across ages. Primed by a sample-barcoded 5' primer and a J-beta primer mix, a second PCR proceeded for 7 to 11 cycles. MiXCR, run by TCRdb on the 5' RACE reads, gives a single entry per CDR3 protein. Among about 1.8 million distinct CDR3 sequences, 49% were seen once, and the ten largest hold less than 2.5%. Input material: blood. The receptors shown here come from a woman in her thirties or forties in good health.

The chain links TRBV20-1 to TRBJ2-1, with 8 bases aligning to TRBD2. Germline CDR1 is DFQATT and CDR2 is SNEGSKA (reference sequence). The CDR3 spans 16 residues. J gave up 1 base and V 5 bases, and 10 bases lay outside the gene matches. Written as DNA, the CDR3 is TGCAGTGCTCCGCAAAGCGGGGGCCAATCCTACAATGAGCAGTTCTTC. Protein: CSAPQSGGQSYNEQFF.

This chain uses TRBV6-5 with TRBJ2-5; D remains unclear. Deletions cut 2 bases from V and 1 base from J, with 5 bases between. This CDR3 is built from 13 residues. CDR1 is MNHEY, CDR2 SVGAGI, per germline. CDR3 sequence: CASSYQRQETQYF. DNA for the CDR3: TGTGCCAGCAGTTACCAGCGCCAAGAGACCCAGTACTTC.

The chain employs TRBV7-2 and TRBJ2-1; 11 bases map to TRBD2. The germline CDR1 and CDR2 sequences are SGHTA and FQGNSA. After removal of 1 base from V and 8 bases from J, the junction contained 7 bases not matched to a gene. The CDR3 covers 16 residues. CDR3 coding DNA: TGTGCCAGCAGCTTAGGGGGGACTAGCGGTTGGGATGAGCAGTTCTTC. It specifies CASSLGGTSGWDEQFF.

V usage is TRBV6-5 and J usage is TRBJ1-1; TRBD1 agrees at 8 bases. The CDR3 has 15 amino acids. The ends lost 7 bases at V and 4 bases at J; junction bases unmatched: 11. CDR1 is MNHEY and CDR2 is SVGAGI in the germline V gene. CDR3 protein: CASKTDRDRSTEAFF. CDR3 DNA sequence: TGTGCCAGCAAAACCGACCGGGACAGGTCCACTGAAGCTTTCTTT.

The CDR3, as DNA: TGTGCCAGCAGCGACCAAAGCACAGATACGCAGTATTTT. This codes for CASSDQSTDTQYF. The chain has TRBV4-2 and TRBJ2-3; the D is unclear. The CDR3 covers 13 residues. Trimming shortened V by 5 bases and J by 0 bases, and 6 bases separated the two germline ends. The germline V gene encodes CDR1 LGHNA and CDR2 YNFKEQ.

The J gene is TRBJ2-1, the V gene TRBV4-3, with 11 bases fitting TRBD2. Germline trimming cut 0 bases from V and 5 bases from J; bases unmatched to any gene: 3. Germline lookup yields CDR1 LGHNA and CDR2 YSLEER. This CDR3 is built from 16 residues. The CDR3 spells CASSQETSGRNNEQFF. The CDR3 nucleotides read TGCGCCAGCAGCCAAGAAACTAGCGGGAGAAACAATGAGCAGTTCTTC.

The chain recombines TRBV7-9 with TRBJ1-1; tentatively, D is TRBD1 (5 bases). The CDR3 consists of 15 residues. V lost 5 bases to trimming and J lost 3 bases, with 16 bases between them. Germline-derived CDR1 and CDR2 are SEHNR and FQNEAQ (reference sequence). CDR3 protein: CASSKYLPGHTEAFF. The CDR3 nucleotides read TGTGCCAGCAGCAAATATCTGCCAGGGCACACTGAAGCTTTCTTT. Combining the CDR3 with reference TRBV7-9 and TRBJ1-1 gives the whole variable domain DTGVSQNPRHKITKRGQNVTFRCDPISEHNRLYWYRQTLGQGPEFLTYFQNEAQLEKSRLLSDRFSAERPKGSFSTLEIQRTEQGDSAMYLCASSKYLPGHTEAFFGQGTRLTVV.

There are a few counts of this clonotype. CDR3 in DNA: TGTGCCAGCAGTAAGGGACATGTGGAGACCCAGTACTTC. This encodes CASSKGHVETQYF. The chain recombines TRBV11-1 with TRBJ2-5; D may be TRBD1 (6 bases). The germline V gene has CDR1 SGHAT and CDR2 FQDESV (reference sequence). Trimming stripped 6 bases from V and 5 bases from J, with 13 bases between. CDR3 length: 13 amino acids.

This clonotype has only a few counts. This sequence joins TRBV7-2 and TRBJ2-1; 7 bases line up with TRBD1. The CDR3 totals 15 residues. V gave up 6 bases and J gave up 12 bases; unmatched junction bases: 17. Per the germline V gene, CDR1 is SGHTA and CDR2 is FQGNSA. The CDR3 sequence: CASRSDRWVSDTQFF. The CDR3 DNA reads as TGTGCCAGCAGGTCGGACAGGTGGGTTTCAGACACGCAGTTCTTC.

The J gene is TRBJ1-2, the V gene TRBV28, with TRBD1 identical over 7 bases. CDR1 MDHEN and CDR2 SYDVKM come from the germline V gene. The CDR3 length is 14 residues. The J segment lost 5 bases and the V segment lost 3 bases, leaving 6 bases of the junction unmatched. DNA of the CDR3: TGTGCCAGCAGTTTTAGGGGGCAGTTATATGGCTACACCTTC. Translation gives CASSFRGQLYGYTF.

In its sample, this clonotype was seen a few times. This rearrangement joins TRBV20-1 to TRBJ2-5; perhaps TRBD1 as D (5 bases). The CDR3 loop spans 14 amino acids. Germline values: CDR1 DFQATT, CDR2 SNEGSKA (reference sequence). Between the trimmed V and J ends, which lost 3 bases and 1 base, there was a span of 12 bases. The CDR3: CSARGDRLQETQYF. CDR3 coding DNA: TGCAGTGCTAGGGGCGACAGACTCCAAGAGACCCAGTACTTC.

The chain has TRBV28 and TRBJ2-5; D is ambiguous. The length of the CDR3 is 15 residues. The V gene's germline CDR1 is MDHEN and CDR2 SYDVKM. The ends were cut back, 5 bases at V and 9 bases at J, with 22 bases in the middle. The CDR3, as DNA: TGTGCCAGCAGTGCGAGTGTGGGCCGTCGAGTTGCCCAGTACTTC. Amino acid sequence: CASSASVGRRVAQYF.

Concerning this clonotype: An end of the junction does not agree with germline; a read error may underlie this. V usage is TRBV24-1 and J usage is TRBJ2-1, with 7 nucleotides matching TRBD2. CDR3 size: 16 residues. Germline V lookup: CDR1 KGHDR, CDR2 SFDVKD. DNA for the CDR3: TGTGCCACCAAAACCCGGGGAGGGGCCCTCTACAATGAGCAGTTTTTC. It codes for CATKTRGGALYNEQFF.

CDR3 in amino acids: CASSDTGVYEQYF. The CDR3 DNA reads TGTGCCAGCAGTGATACGGGGGTGTACGAGCAGTACTTC. This rearrangement joins TRBV6-2 or TRBV6-3 to TRBJ2-7; D might be TRBD2 (6 bases). The V gene's germline CDR1 is MNHEY and CDR2 SVGEGT. The CDR3 totals 13 residues. Trimming removed 5 bases at V and 4 bases at J, with 12 bases between.

The rearrangement joins TRBV13 to TRBJ2-5; D possibly uses TRBD1 or TRBD2 (5 bases each). The DNA matches TRBJ2-7 better at its end, which makes the J call doubtful. Germline CDR1 and CDR2: PRHDT and FYEKMQ (reference sequence). CDR3 length equals 16 residues. Here the CDR3 DNA reads TGTGCCAGCAGCTCAGCTGGGGGAAGCTACTCCTACGAGCAGTACTTC. This sequence encodes CASSSAGGSYSYEQYF.

V is TRBV25-1 and J is TRBJ2-3; D not certain. The CDR3 covers 13 residues. V lost 7 bases, J lost 2 bases, and 10 bases lay in between. Germline CDR1 and CDR2: MGHDK and SYGVNS. In nucleotides, the CDR3 is TGTGCCAGCACATTGCACTACACAGATACGCAGTATTTT. Encoded protein: CASTLHYTDTQYF.

This clonotype was found once. The V call is TRBV3-1, the J call TRBJ2-4; D is ambiguous. Germline V gives CDR1 LGHDT, CDR2 YNNKEL (reference sequence). Trimming stripped 4 bases from V and 0 bases from J, with 16 bases between. The CDR3 runs 17 residues. For the CDR3, the DNA is TGTGCCAGCAGCCTATCGATAGGTACTCTAGCCAAAAACATTCAGTACTTC. Encoded protein: CASSLSIGTLAKNIQYF.

CDR3 protein: CASSLAGRTAYGYTF. Here the CDR3 DNA reads TGCGCCAGCAGCTTGGCCGGGAGGACAGCTTATGGCTACACCTTC. V and J are TRBV5-1 and TRBJ1-2, with D perhaps TRBD1 (6 bases). The V gene's germline CDR1 is SGHRS and CDR2 YFSETQ. With 0 bases removed from V and 5 bases from J, the gap between germline ends came to 14 bases. The CDR3 totals 15 residues.